This T cell receptor beta chain is drawn from a study of Ad26.COV2.S vaccination and SARS-CoV-2 variants. Study summary: Donor joined the COV1001 Ad26.COV2.S trial arm. Study outcomes and limitations: Assessments of TCR breadth and depth may have underestimated the total T cell responses.

Trimming stripped 1 base from V and 2 bases from J, with 6 bases between. Germline CDR1 SGDLS, CDR2 YYNGEE. There are 14 residues in the CDR3. As for treatment: over 15 received Ad26.COV2.S at low or high dose, single or two shots; roughly five received placebo; per-sample allocation not given. Specimens were obtained on day 63 following the first vaccine or placebo injection. Of note for this clone: Its antigen is still unknown.

Sequencing was performed with immunoSEQ multiplex PCR; in TCRdb, only in-frame clones are kept and a portion is missing. This table holds about 440,000 clones, about nine tenths found once. The clonotype comes from a person aged 18-60 years who received the Ad26.COV2.S COVID-19 vaccine or a placebo. This sample comprised peripheral blood, obtained in a trial of Ad26.COV2.S vaccine versus placebo. The rearrangement links TRBV9 to TRBJ2-2; D gene uncertain. The CDR3 sequence is CASSVFGNTGELFF. The CDR3 DNA reads as TGTGCCAGCAGCGTATTTGGAAACACCGGGGAGCTGTTTTTT.